The present T cell receptor beta chain was sequenced within a study of naive and memory T cell subsets. Study-wide results and limits: This RNA-based method may be sensitive to activation-related transcript changes.

The junction had 7 bases not matched to a gene; V was cut back by 5 bases and J by 1 base. Germline V gene lookup returns CDR1 MDHEN and CDR2 SYDVKM. This CDR3 has 15 amino acids. A few counts support this clonotype. Its antigen is undetermined. A UMI-containing oligonucleotide was joined by 3' ligation to the TCR cDNA template. Whole blood, roughly 2.6 ml, came from adult healthy volunteers. Unsorted total RNA, about 1 to 1,100 ng, was DNase treated before reverse transcription. The SP2 primer and nested alpha and beta constant region primers amplified ligated cDNA in four rounds. TCRdb passed the 5' RACE reads through MiXCR, listing each CDR3 protein once. Of about 62,000 distinct CDR3 sequences listed, less than 10% are singletons.

The rearrangement uses TRBV28 and TRBJ2-7; TRBD1 aligns across 8 bases. The clonotype was recovered from a female donor in good health. The DNA for the CDR3 is TGTGCCAGCAGTCATGGGACAGGTAGTTCCTACGAGCAGTACTTC. It codes for CASSHGTGSSYEQYF.